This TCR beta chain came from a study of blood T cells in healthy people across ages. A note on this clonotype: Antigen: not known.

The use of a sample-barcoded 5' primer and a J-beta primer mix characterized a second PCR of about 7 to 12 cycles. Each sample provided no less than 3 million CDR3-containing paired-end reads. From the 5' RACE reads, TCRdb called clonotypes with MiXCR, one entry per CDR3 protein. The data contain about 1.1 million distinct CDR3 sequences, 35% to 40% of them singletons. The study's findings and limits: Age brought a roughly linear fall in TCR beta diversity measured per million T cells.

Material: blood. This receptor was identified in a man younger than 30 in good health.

CDR3: CASSPLLRDRGDTGELFF. The CDR3 DNA sequence: TGTGCCAGCAGCCCACTCCTACGGGACAGGGGGGACACCGGGGAGCTGTTTTTT. V is TRBV9 and J is TRBJ2-2; TRBD1 aligns across 11 bases. The CDR3 is 18 amino acids. Losses at the gene ends were 4 bases for V and 3 bases for J; bases not matched to a gene: 11. Germline V gene data show CDR1 as SGDLS and CDR2 as YYNGEE.